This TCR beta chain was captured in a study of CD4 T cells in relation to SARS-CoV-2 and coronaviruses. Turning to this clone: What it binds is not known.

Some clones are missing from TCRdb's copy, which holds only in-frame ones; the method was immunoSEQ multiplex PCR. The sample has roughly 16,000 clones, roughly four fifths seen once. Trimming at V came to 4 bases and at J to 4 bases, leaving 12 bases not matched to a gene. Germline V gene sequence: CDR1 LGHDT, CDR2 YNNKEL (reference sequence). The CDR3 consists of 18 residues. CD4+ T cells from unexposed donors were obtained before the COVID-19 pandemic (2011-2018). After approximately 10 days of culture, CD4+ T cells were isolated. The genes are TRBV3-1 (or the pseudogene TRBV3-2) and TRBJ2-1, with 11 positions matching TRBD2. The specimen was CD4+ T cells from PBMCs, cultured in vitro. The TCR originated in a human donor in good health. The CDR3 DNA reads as TGTGCCAGCAGCCCCGGGACTAGCGGAATATATCATTACAATGAGCAGTTCTTC. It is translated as CASSPGTSGIYHYNEQFF.